Reported below is one TCR beta chain. The sample originates from a study of T and B cells in COVID-19 patients. Study-wide context: Critical illness requiring mechanical ventilation or extracorporeal membrane oxygenation affected about 60% of the 20 active-infection patients. Comorbidities linked to unfavorable COVID-19 outcome were present in about 90% of the roughly 20 active-infection patients.

TRB was amplified from around 250-500 ng of blood genomic DNA. BIOMED2 TRB-A/B primer pools were used in multiplex TRB PCR. TCRdb itself ran the multiplex PCR reads through MiXCR, one entry per CDR3 protein. The top ten hold 17% of the sample, which has 6,500 to 8,000 distinct CDR3 sequences, around 28% seen once. This CDR3 contains 17 residues. Germline CDR1 reads SGHTA; CDR2 reads FQGNSA. With 1 base clipped from V and 1 base from J, the junction kept 6 bases outside the gene matches. The chain joins TRBV7-2 to TRBJ2-3; 9 nucleotides line up with TRBD2. Sequencing was carried out using blood. The TCR comes from a human donor with active COVID-19. This CDR3 is CASSLGSSGVGTDTQYF. CDR3 sequence (DNA): TGTGCCAGCAGCTTAGGATCTAGCGGGGTCGGCACAGATACGCAGTATTTT.